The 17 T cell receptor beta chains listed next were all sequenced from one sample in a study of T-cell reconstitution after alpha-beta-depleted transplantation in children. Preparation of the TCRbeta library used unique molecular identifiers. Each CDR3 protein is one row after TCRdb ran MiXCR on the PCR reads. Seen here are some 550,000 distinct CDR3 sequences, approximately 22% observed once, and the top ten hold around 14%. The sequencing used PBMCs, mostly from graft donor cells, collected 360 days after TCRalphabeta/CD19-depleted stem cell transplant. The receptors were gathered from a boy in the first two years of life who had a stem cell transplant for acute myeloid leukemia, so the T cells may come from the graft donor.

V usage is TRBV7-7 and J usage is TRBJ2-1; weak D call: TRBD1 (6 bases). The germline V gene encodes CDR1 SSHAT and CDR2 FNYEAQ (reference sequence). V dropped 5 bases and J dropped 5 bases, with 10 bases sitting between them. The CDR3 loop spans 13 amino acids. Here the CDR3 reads CASSLDRHNEQFF. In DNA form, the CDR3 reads TGTGCCAGCAGCCTAGACAGGCACAATGAGCAGTTCTTC.

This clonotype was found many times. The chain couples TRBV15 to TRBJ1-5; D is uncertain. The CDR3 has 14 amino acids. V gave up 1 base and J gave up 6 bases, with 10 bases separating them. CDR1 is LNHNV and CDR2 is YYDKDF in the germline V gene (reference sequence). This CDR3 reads CATSRALEGQPQHF. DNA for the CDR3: TGTGCCACCAGCAGAGCACTCGAGGGTCAGCCCCAGCATTTT.

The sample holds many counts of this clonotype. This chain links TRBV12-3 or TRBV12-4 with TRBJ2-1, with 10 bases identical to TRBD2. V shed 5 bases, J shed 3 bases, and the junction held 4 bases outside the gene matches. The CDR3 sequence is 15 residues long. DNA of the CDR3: TGTGCCAGCAGTGGGGGACTAGCGCGCTACAATGAGCAGTTCTTC. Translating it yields CASSGGLARYNEQFF.

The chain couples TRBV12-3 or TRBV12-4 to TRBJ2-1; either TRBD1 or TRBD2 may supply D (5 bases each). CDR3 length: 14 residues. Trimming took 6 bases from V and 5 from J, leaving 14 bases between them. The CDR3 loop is CASSLTGPNNEQFF. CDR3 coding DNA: TGTGCCAGCAGCCTCACGGGACCCAACAATGAGCAGTTCTTC.

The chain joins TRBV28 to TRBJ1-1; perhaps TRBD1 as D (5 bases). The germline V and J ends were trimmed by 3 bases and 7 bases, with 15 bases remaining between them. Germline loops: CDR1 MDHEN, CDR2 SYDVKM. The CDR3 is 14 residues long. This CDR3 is CASSFNSGTSEAFF. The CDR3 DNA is TGTGCCAGCAGTTTTAATTCCGGGACTAGTGAAGCTTTCTTT. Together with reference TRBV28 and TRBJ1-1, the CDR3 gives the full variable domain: DVKVTQSSRYLVKRTGEKVFLECVQDMDHENMFWYRQDPGLGLRLIYFSYDVKMKEKGDIPEGYSVSREKKERFSLILESASTNQTSMYLCASSFNSGTSEAFFGQGTRLTVV.

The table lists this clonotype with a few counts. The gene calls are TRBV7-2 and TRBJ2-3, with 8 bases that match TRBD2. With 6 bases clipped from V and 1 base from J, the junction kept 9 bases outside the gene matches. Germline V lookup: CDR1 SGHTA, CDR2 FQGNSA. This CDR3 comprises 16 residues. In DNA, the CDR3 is TGTGCCAGCAGTCGCTGGGCGGGGGGACGCACAGATACGCAGTATTTT. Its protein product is CASSRWAGGRTDTQYF.

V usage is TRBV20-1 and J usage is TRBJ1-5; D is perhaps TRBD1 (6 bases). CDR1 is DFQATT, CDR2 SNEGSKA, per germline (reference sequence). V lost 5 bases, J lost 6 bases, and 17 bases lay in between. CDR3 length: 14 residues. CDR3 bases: TGCAGTGCTCATGGGACACTTGAGAGTCAGCCCCAGCATTTT. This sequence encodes CSAHGTLESQPQHF.

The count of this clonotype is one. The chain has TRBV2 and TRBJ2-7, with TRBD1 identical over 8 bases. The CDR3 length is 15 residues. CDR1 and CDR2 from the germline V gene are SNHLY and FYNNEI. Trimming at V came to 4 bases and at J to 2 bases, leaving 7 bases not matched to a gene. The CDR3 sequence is CASSGVGTGAYEQYF. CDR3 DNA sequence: TGTGCCAGCAGTGGAGTCGGGACAGGTGCCTACGAGCAGTACTTC. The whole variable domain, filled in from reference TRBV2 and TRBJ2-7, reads EPEVTQTPSHQVTQMGQEVILRCVPISNHLYFYWYRQILGQKVEFLVSFYNNEISEKSEIFDDQFSVERPDGSNFTLKIRSTKLEDSAMYFCASSGVGTGAYEQYFGPGTRLTVT.

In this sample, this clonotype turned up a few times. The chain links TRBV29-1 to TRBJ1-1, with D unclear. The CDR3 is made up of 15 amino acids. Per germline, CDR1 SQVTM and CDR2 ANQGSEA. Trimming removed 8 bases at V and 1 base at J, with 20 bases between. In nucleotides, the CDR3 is TGCAGCTACTATCCCTATGACCTGGGGAACACTGAAGCTTTCTTT. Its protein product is CSYYPYDLGNTEAFF.

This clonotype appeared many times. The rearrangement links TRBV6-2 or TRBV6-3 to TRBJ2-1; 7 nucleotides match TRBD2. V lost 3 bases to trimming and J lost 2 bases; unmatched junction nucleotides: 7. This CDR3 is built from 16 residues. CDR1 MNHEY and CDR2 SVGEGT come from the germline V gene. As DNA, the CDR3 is TGTGCCAGCAGTTATAACCGACTAGCCCCCTACAATGAGCAGTTCTTC. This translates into CASSYNRLAPYNEQFF.

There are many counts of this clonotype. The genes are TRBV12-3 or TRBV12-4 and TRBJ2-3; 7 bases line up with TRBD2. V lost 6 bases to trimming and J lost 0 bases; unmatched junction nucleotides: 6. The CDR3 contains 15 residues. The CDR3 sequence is CASRPTGGSTDTQYF. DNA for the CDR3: TGTGCCAGCAGACCAACGGGGGGTAGCACAGATACGCAGTATTTT.

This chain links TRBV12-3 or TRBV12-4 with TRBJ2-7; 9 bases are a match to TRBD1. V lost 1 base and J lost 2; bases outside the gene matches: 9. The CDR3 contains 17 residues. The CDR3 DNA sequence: TGTGCCAGCAGTTTAGGAGGTCGTGGGGACAGGGCCTACGAGCAGTACTTC. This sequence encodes CASSLGGRGDRAYEQYF.

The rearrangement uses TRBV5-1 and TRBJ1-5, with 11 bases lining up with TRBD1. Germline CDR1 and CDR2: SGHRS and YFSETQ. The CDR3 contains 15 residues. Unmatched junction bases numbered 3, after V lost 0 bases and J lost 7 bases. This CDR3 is CASSLAGQGVQPQHF. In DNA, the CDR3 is TGCGCCAGCAGCTTGGCGGGACAGGGGGTACAGCCCCAGCATTTT.

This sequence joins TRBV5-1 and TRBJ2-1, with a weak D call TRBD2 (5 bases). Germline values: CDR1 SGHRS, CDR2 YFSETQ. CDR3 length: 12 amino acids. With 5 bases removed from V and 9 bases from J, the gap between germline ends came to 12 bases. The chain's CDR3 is CASSHPAGEQFF. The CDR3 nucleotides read TGCGCCAGCAGTCATCCCGCGGGTGAGCAGTTCTTC.

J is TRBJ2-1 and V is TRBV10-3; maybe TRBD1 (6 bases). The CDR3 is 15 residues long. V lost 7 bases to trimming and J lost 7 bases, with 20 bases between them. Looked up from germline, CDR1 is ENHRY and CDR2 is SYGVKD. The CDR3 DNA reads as TGTGCCATCAATTCTGGGGTGGGGGCTGGGAATGAGCAGTTCTTC. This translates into CAINSGVGAGNEQFF.

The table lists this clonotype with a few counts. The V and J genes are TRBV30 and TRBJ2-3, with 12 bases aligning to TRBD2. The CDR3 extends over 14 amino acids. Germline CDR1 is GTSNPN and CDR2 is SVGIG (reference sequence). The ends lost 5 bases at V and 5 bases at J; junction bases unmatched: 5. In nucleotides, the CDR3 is TGTGCCTGGGCAGGACTAGCGGGGAGAGATACGCAGTATTTT. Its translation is CAWAGLAGRDTQYF.

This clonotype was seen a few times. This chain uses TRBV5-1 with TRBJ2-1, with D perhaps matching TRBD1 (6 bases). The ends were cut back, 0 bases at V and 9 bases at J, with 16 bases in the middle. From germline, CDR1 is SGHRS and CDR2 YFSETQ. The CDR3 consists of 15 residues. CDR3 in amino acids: CASSLDIRGRSEQFF. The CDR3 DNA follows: TGCGCCAGCAGCTTGGATATCAGGGGAAGGAGTGAGCAGTTCTTC.